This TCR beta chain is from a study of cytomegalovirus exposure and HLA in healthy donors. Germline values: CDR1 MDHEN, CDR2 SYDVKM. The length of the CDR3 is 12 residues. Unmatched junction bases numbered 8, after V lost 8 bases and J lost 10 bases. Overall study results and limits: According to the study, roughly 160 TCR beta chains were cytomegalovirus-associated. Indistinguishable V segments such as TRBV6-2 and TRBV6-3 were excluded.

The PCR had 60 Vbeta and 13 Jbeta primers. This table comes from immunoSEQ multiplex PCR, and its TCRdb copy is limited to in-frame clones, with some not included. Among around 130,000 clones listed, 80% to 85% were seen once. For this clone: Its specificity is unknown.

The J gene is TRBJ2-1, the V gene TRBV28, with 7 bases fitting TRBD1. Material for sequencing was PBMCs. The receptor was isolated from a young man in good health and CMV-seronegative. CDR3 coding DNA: TGTGCCAGCGATAGAGGGGGCGGAGAGCAGTTCTTC. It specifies CASDRGGGEQFF.